This section outlines one T cell receptor beta chain sequence together with its context. CDR3 size: 15 residues. V gave up 2 bases and J gave up 4 bases; unmatched junction bases: 5. The V gene's germline CDR1 is SGHTA and CDR2 FQGTGA. The sample originates from a study of T cell changes during pregnancy in multiple sclerosis. The table came from immunoSEQ multiplex PCR; TCRdb's copy has only in-frame clones and leaves some out. The sample yields about 53,000 clones, 92% seen once. The receptor's source is a female donor with multiple sclerosis, enrolled in a pregnancy study. The chain employs TRBV7-3 and TRBJ2-3; the match to TRBD1 covers 8 bases. Sequencing used CD4+ T cells from peripheral blood mononuclear cells, obtained in the third trimester of pregnancy. CDR3 loop: CASSLSQGASDTQYF. CDR3 sequence (DNA): TGTGCCAGCAGCTTATCCCAGGGGGCATCAGATACGCAGTATTTT.